The 27 T cell receptor beta chains below were found in one sample sequenced in a study of blood T cell repertoires in COVID-19. The repertoire was sequenced with immunoSEQ multiplex PCR; TCRdb's copy has only in-frame clones and lacks some. This table holds 100,000 to 120,000 clones, roughly 79% found once. Sequenced: peripheral blood. These receptors originate from a woman older than 75 with active or convalescent COVID-19.

This chain uses TRBV19 with TRBJ2-3; 12 bases agree with TRBD2. Trimming removed 3 bases from V and 4 bases from J; junction bases left unmatched: 14. Germline loops: CDR1 LNHDA, CDR2 SQIVND (reference sequence). CDR3 length equals 19 residues. The CDR3 bases are TGTGCCAGTAGTATTCGGGGCCGAAGACTAGCGGGAGCATCAGATACGCAGTATTTT. Encoded protein: CASSIRGRRLAGASDTQYF.

CDR3 sequence (DNA): TGTGCCAGCAGCCCACCCCTAGCGGGAGTAGCAGATACGCAGTATTTT. Translating gives CASSPPLAGVADTQYF. The chain is built from TRBV5-4 and TRBJ2-3; 10 bases fit TRBD2. Losses at the gene ends were 4 bases for V and 4 bases for J; bases not matched to a gene: 9. CDR3 length equals 16 residues. CDR1 is SGHNT, CDR2 YYREEE, per germline (reference sequence). Drawing the rest from reference TRBV5-4 and TRBJ2-3, the complete variable domain is ETGVTQSPTHLIKTRGQQVTLRCSSQSGHNTVSWYQQALGQGPQFIFQYYREEENGRGNFPPRFSGLQFPNYSSELNVNALELDDSALYLCASSPPLAGVADTQYFGPGTRLTVL.

This sequence joins TRBV7-2 and TRBJ2-2, with D possibly TRBD2 on 5 matching bases. Germline V gives CDR1 SGHTA, CDR2 FQGNSA. The CDR3 loop spans 16 amino acids. V lost 2 bases, J lost 0 bases, and 10 bases lay in between. The chain's CDR3 is CASSLYGVANTGELFF. CDR3 DNA sequence: TGTGCCAGCAGCTTATACGGGGTAGCGAACACCGGGGAGCTGTTTTTT.

The CDR3 DNA follows: TGTGCCAGCTCACCGAAGACAGGGGGCTGGCATGAGCAGTTCTTC. Protein sequence: CASSPKTGGWHEQFF. V and J are TRBV18 and TRBJ2-1; 10 positions match TRBD1. This CDR3 is 15 amino acids long. The V gene's germline CDR1 is KGHSH and CDR2 LQKENI. V shed 3 bases, J shed 8 bases, and the junction held 7 bases outside the gene matches.

CDR3 bases: TGTGCCAGCAGTCTGCAGTACGCTTCGCAAGAGACCCAGTACTTC. It yields the protein CASSLQYASQETQYF. The rearrangement links TRBV6-2 or TRBV6-3 to TRBJ2-5, with unresolved D. The germline V gene encodes CDR1 MNHEY and CDR2 SVGEGT. V lost 5 bases to trimming and J lost 2 bases, with 15 bases between them. The CDR3 runs to 15 residues.

This clone was seen a few times. The same CDR3 arises from other DNA sequences in this sample as well. This rearrangement joins TRBV2 to TRBJ1-1; unclear D gene. CDR3 length: 13 amino acids. Trimming took off 2 bases at V and 2 bases at J, with 6 bases between the two ends. Germline assignment: CDR1 SNHLY and CDR2 FYNNEI. CDR3 in amino acids: CASSEIENTEAFF. DNA of the CDR3: TGTGCCAGCAGTGAAATAGAAAACACTGAAGCTTTCTTT. Full variable domain (outside the CDR3, taken from reference TRBV2 and TRBJ1-1): EPEVTQTPSHQVTQMGQEVILRCVPISNHLYFYWYRQILGQKVEFLVSFYNNEISEKSEIFDDQFSVERPDGSNFTLKIRSTKLEDSAMYFCASSEIENTEAFFGQGTRLTVV.

The chain links TRBV19 to TRBJ1-5; 7 nucleotides align to TRBD1. V was clipped by 1 base and J by 1 base; unmatched bases: 4. Germline CDR1 and CDR2: LNHDA and SQIVND (reference sequence). This CDR3 comprises 16 residues. The CDR3 region has the DNA TGTGCCAGTAGTATAGTGACAGGGAGGAGCAATCAGCCCCAGCATTTT. As protein: CASSIVTGRSNQPQHF.

The chain carries TRBV15 and TRBJ2-1; 7 bases agree with TRBD2. V was pared by 7 bases and J by 0 bases, with 12 bases of the junction left unmatched. The CDR3 is 17 residues long. The germline CDR1 and CDR2 sequences are LNHNV and YYDKDF (reference sequence). This chain's CDR3 is CATTSGLDLSSYNEQFF. The CDR3 region has the DNA TGTGCCACCACTAGCGGATTGGACTTGAGCTCCTACAATGAGCAGTTCTTC.

This clone was found once. The same CDR3 arises from other DNA sequences in this sample as well. The chain carries TRBV7-8 and TRBJ2-2; 8 nucleotides agree with TRBD2. Germline CDR1 and CDR2: SGHVS and FQNEAQ. Trimming at V came to 3 bases and at J to 8 bases, leaving 20 bases not matched to a gene. The CDR3 consists of 19 residues. In DNA form, the CDR3 reads TGTGCCAGCAGCTTGGCCCTTAGCGGGAAGTCCTCGAAAGGAGGGGAGCTGTTTTTT. It specifies CASSLALSGKSSKGGELFF. Variable domain in full (rest from reference TRBV7-8 and TRBJ2-2): GAGVSQSPRYKVAKRGQDVALRCDPISGHVSLFWYQQALGQGPEFLTYFQNEAQLDKSGLPSDRFFAERPEGSVSTLKIQRTQQEDSAVYLCASSLALSGKSSKGGELFFGEGSRLTVL.

The chain employs TRBV14 and TRBJ2-1, with D tentatively TRBD2 (6 bases). Trimming shortened V by 0 bases and J by 3 bases, and 12 bases separated the two germline ends. The CDR3 consists of 16 residues. Germline CDR1 is SGHDN and CDR2 is FVKESK. The CDR3 DNA reads as TGTGCCAGCAGCCAAGAGACTAGTCAGAGCTACAATGAGCAGTTCTTC. Its translation: CASSQETSQSYNEQFF.

The chain has TRBV10-3 and TRBJ1-2; maybe TRBD1 (5 bases). Trimming pared 10 bases from V and 5 bases from J, leaving 11 bases between. CDR1 is ENHRY and CDR2 is SYGVKD in the germline V gene. This CDR3 is 11 amino acids long. For the CDR3, the DNA is TGTGCCACCCAGGGTTATTATGGCTACACCTTC. Amino acid sequence: CATQGYYGYTF.

This clone was detected a few times. This sequence joins TRBV11-2 and TRBJ2-3; D unclear. This CDR3 contains 12 residues. Between the trimmed V and J ends, which lost 3 bases and 2 bases, there was a span of 3 bases. From germline, CDR1 is SGHAT and CDR2 FQNNGV. The CDR3: CASSFITDTQYF. DNA for the CDR3: TGTGCCAGCAGCTTCATCACAGATACGCAGTATTTT.

This clone has only one observation. V is TRBV28 and J is TRBJ1-2, with a tentative D call TRBD1 (6 bases). Trimming removed 6 bases from V and 8 bases from J, with 19 bases in between. The germline CDR1 and CDR2 sequences are MDHEN and SYDVKM. The CDR3 is 14 residues long. CDR3 loop: CASSLRGRAGGYTF. In DNA form, the CDR3 reads TGTGCCAGCAGCCTTCGGGGGCGAGCGGGGGGCTACACCTTC.

The rearrangement links TRBV7-9 to TRBJ2-5; 8 bases line up with TRBD2. Germline V CDR1 and CDR2: SEHNR, FQNEAQ (reference sequence). V gave up 3 bases and J gave up 1 base; unmatched junction bases: 7. This CDR3 region has 16 residues. CDR3 sequence reads: CASSLRTSGSQETQYF. CDR3 nucleotide sequence: TGTGCCAGCAGCTTGAGAACTAGCGGATCCCAAGAGACCCAGTACTTC.

This clone was recorded once. The J gene is TRBJ2-7, the V gene TRBV2; D is undetermined. The V end lost 7 bases, the J end lost 3 bases, and 13 bases lay between the germline ends. The CDR3 is 13 residues long. The V gene's germline CDR1 is SNHLY and CDR2 FYNNEI. The CDR3 DNA reads TGTGCCAGCATGGGCCTCTACAACTACGAGCAGTACTTC. It specifies CASMGLYNYEQYF. The whole variable domain, remainder taken from reference TRBV2 and TRBJ2-7, is EPEVTQTPSHQVTQMGQEVILRCVPISNHLYFYWYRQILGQKVEFLVSFYNNEISEKSEIFDDQFSVERPDGSNFTLKIRSTKLEDSAMYFCASMGLYNYEQYFGPGTRLTVT.

This clone has just one count. The chain has TRBV5-5 and TRBJ2-7; D might be TRBD2 (6 bases). Per the germline V gene, CDR1 is SGHKS and CDR2 is YYEKEE (reference sequence). The ends were cut back, 0 bases at V and 0 bases at J, with 16 bases in the middle. This CDR3 is 17 amino acids long. The CDR3 reads CASSLAIGTVSSYEQYF. DNA of the CDR3: TGTGCCAGCAGCTTGGCAATTGGGACTGTAAGCTCCTACGAGCAGTACTTC.

The chain couples TRBV21-1 to TRBJ2-1; the listed D gene, TRBD2, was not tested against the DNA. TRBV21-1 represents a pseudogene. The CDR3 has 22 residues. CDR3 bases: TGTGCCAGCAGCAACAAAGGCCCCGGGACTAGCGGAACTCTTAACTCCTACAATGAGCAGTTCTTC. Translation: CASSNKGPGTSGTLNSYNEQFF.

This chain joins TRBV28 and TRBJ1-1; 7 bases fit TRBD1. The CDR3 contains 15 residues. CDR1 MDHEN and CDR2 SYDVKM come from the germline V gene. After removal of 1 base from V and 4 bases from J, the junction contained 6 bases not matched to a gene. CDR3 bases: TGTGCCAGCAGTTTATATGAGGGGGCGATCACTGAAGCTTTCTTT. This sequence encodes CASSLYEGAITEAFF.

This sequence joins TRBV6-5 and TRBJ1-1; weak D call: TRBD1 (6 bases). Deletions cut 0 bases from V and 5 bases from J, with 13 bases between. The CDR3 spans 15 residues. Germline V lookup: CDR1 MNHEY, CDR2 SVGAGI. CDR3 sequence: CASSYSGAGGTEAFF. The CDR3 DNA is TGTGCCAGCAGTTACTCGGGGGCGGGAGGGACTGAAGCTTTCTTT.

This rearrangement joins TRBV25-1 to TRBJ1-2, with D unresolved. The V and J ends lost 3 bases and 6 bases respectively, with 11 bases between them. CDR1 and CDR2 from the germline V gene are MGHDK and SYGVNS. This CDR3 contains 13 residues. Written as DNA, the CDR3 is TGTGCCAGCAGTGATCTAGGGAGGGATGGCTACACCTTC. Amino acid sequence: CASSDLGRDGYTF.

The V gene is TRBV29-1, the J gene TRBJ1-1; no firm D call. Deletions cut 3 bases from V and 0 bases from J, with 11 bases between. The CDR3 extends over 14 amino acids. Per germline, CDR1 SQVTM and CDR2 ANQGSEA. The CDR3 DNA is TGCAGCGTTGACCAGAGCGGCATGAACACTGAAGCTTTCTTT. As protein: CSVDQSGMNTEAFF.

V gene TRBV7-8 combines with J gene TRBJ2-5, with 12 positions matching TRBD2. Per germline, CDR1 SGHVS and CDR2 FQNEAQ. There are 19 residues in the CDR3. J was trimmed by 4 bases and V by 5 bases; bases with no gene match: 17. CDR3 coding DNA: TGTGCCAGCAGCCGCCTGTGGGCTAGCGGGAGGGGTCCCGGAGAGACCCAGTACTTC. Protein sequence: CASSRLWASGRGPGETQYF.

The V call is TRBV5-1, the J call TRBJ2-2, with TRBD1 matching over 7 bases. This CDR3 is 16 amino acids long. Germline CDR1 and CDR2: SGHRS and YFSETQ. With V trimmed by 5 bases and J by 1 base, 8 bases remained unmatched. The chain's CDR3 is CASSSRDRKNTGELFF. The CDR3 DNA reads as TGCGCCAGCAGTTCACGGGACAGAAAGAACACCGGGGAGCTGTTTTTT.

The chain employs TRBV11-3 and TRBJ2-2; possible D gene TRBD1, 5 bases. This CDR3 spans 14 amino acids. V lost 5 bases to trimming and J lost 1 base, with 8 bases between them. CDR1 and CDR2 (germline): SGHNT, YENEEA. CDR3 amino acids: CASSPQVNTGELFF. The DNA for the CDR3 is TGTGCCAGCAGCCCACAGGTGAACACCGGGGAGCTGTTTTTT.

In nucleotides, the CDR3 is TGTGCCAGCAGTTACCAGGGGATGAACACTGAAGCTTTCTTT. Translated: CASSYQGMNTEAFF. This chain uses TRBV6-6 with TRBJ1-1; perhaps TRBD1 as D (6 bases). CDR1 is MNHNY, CDR2 SVGAGI, per germline (reference sequence). Trimming pared 2 bases from V and 0 bases from J, leaving 7 bases between. The CDR3 extends over 14 amino acids.

The CDR3 region has the DNA TGCGCCAGCAGCTTGGCGGGGTATGACTATGGCTACACCTTC. This gives the protein CASSLAGYDYGYTF. The rearrangement links TRBV5-1 to TRBJ1-2; no clear D. The CDR3 loop spans 14 amino acids. V lost 0 bases and J lost 3, with 9 bases in between. Germline CDR1 SGHRS, CDR2 YFSETQ.

The rearrangement joins TRBV18 to TRBJ1-4, with 7 nucleotides matching TRBD1. Germline V gives CDR1 KGHSH, CDR2 LQKENI. The CDR3 spans 15 residues. With 0 bases clipped from V and 5 bases from J, the junction kept 3 bases outside the gene matches. CDR3 region: CASSPPDRPNEKLFF. CDR3 bases: TGTGCCAGCTCACCACCGGACAGGCCGAATGAAAAACTGTTTTTT.